A single sample gave rise to the 20 T cell receptor beta chains below, sequenced in a study of T cell changes during pregnancy in multiple sclerosis. The data were produced by immunoSEQ multiplex PCR, yet TCRdb's version contains in-frame clones alone and is incomplete. The repertoire has about 44,000 clones, 80% to 95% of them found once; the top ten carry 1% to 1.5%. The sequencing input was peripheral blood. These receptor sequences come from a female donor with multiple sclerosis, enrolled in a pregnancy study.

The chain recombines TRBV7-9 with TRBJ2-3; D tentatively reads TRBD1 or TRBD2 (5 bases each). CDR3 length: 13 residues. Germline V gene lookup returns CDR1 SEHNR and CDR2 FQNEAQ (reference sequence). V was trimmed by 5 bases and J by 6 bases, leaving 12 bases between them. CDR3 DNA: TGTGCCAGCAGCCCCGAGGGGCGCGATACGCAGTATTTT. This sequence encodes CASSPEGRDTQYF.

This chain joins TRBV6-1 and TRBJ2-1; D is undetermined. The CDR3 has 11 residues. Trimming stripped 8 bases from V and 9 bases from J, with 11 bases between. Germline CDR1 is MNHNS and CDR2 is SASEGT. The CDR3, as DNA: TGTGCCAGCTCCCCTATCGGTGAGCAGTTCTTC. The encoded protein is CASSPIGEQFF.

The chain employs TRBV6-1 and TRBJ1-1; D gene unclear. The CDR3 is 15 amino acids. Germline V gives CDR1 MNHNS, CDR2 SASEGT. V was pared by 2 bases and J by 11 bases, with 21 bases between. The CDR3 reads CASSEFYGPSSIAFF. As DNA, the CDR3 is TGTGCCAGCAGTGAATTTTATGGTCCTAGCTCAATTGCTTTCTTT.

This clone has just a few counts. The CDR3 reads CASSYSWDRASEQYF. The CDR3 nucleotides read TGTGCCAGCAGTTACTCGTGGGACCGGGCTTCCGAGCAGTACTTC. V and J are TRBV6-5 and TRBJ2-7; D possibly matches TRBD1 or TRBD2 (5 bases each). The germline V and J ends were trimmed by 0 bases and 6 bases, with 15 bases remaining between them. This CDR3 has 15 residues. The germline CDR1 and CDR2 sequences are MNHEY and SVGAGI.

The chain uses TRBV14 and TRBJ2-3, with D perhaps matching TRBD1 (6 bases). The CDR3 length is 16 residues. Germline V gene sequence: CDR1 SGHDN, CDR2 FVKESK. V dropped 0 bases and J dropped 1 base, with 11 bases sitting between them. The CDR3 spells CASSQEHRVGTDTQYF. CDR3 in DNA: TGTGCCAGCAGCCAAGAGCACAGGGTTGGCACAGATACGCAGTATTTT.

The J gene is TRBJ1-2, the V gene TRBV5-1, with D perhaps matching TRBD1 (5 bases). CDR1 and CDR2 (germline): SGHRS, YFSETQ. This CDR3 spans 15 amino acids. V lost 2 bases and J lost 3, with 14 bases in between. CDR3 DNA: TGCGCCAGCAGCTTAACCCGGGGCGAGGACTATGGCTACACCTTC. The encoded protein is CASSLTRGEDYGYTF.

This clone was recorded only once. The chain employs TRBV5-4 and TRBJ2-7, with TRBD1 identical over 7 bases. The junction had 3 bases not matched to a gene; V was cut back by 4 bases and J by 2 bases. The germline CDR1 and CDR2 sequences are SGHNT and YYREEE (reference sequence). The CDR3 is 13 amino acids. CDR3 nucleotide sequence: TGTGCCAGCAGCCATGACAGGGCCTACGAGCAGTACTTC. This codes for CASSHDRAYEQYF.

This chain links TRBV9 with TRBJ1-3, with a weak D call TRBD1 (5 bases). The V and J ends lost 0 bases and 5 bases respectively, with 15 bases between them. The CDR3 is made up of 16 amino acids. Per the germline V gene, CDR1 is SGDLS and CDR2 is YYNGEE. CDR3 protein: CASSVGSARERNTIYF. The DNA for the CDR3 is TGTGCCAGCAGCGTAGGTTCGGCCAGGGAAAGAAACACCATATATTTT.

This chain joins TRBV11-2 and TRBJ2-7; maybe TRBD2 (6 bases). V was clipped by 0 bases and J by 4 bases, with 10 bases between them. CDR1 and CDR2 from the germline V gene are SGHAT and FQNNGV. The CDR3 sequence is 14 residues long. The CDR3 coding sequence is TGTGCCAGCAGCTTAGAGGGAGGCGGGTACGAGCAGTACTTC. Protein: CASSLEGGGYEQYF.

The chain is built from TRBV11-3 and TRBJ2-4, with a tentative D call TRBD2 (5 bases). The CDR3 is 16 residues long. The germline gives CDR1 SGHNT, CDR2 YENEEA. The V gene lost 0 bases and the J gene lost 0 bases, with 9 bases spanning the gap. The CDR3 region is CASSLEAAGAKNIQYF. Here the CDR3 DNA reads TGTGCCAGCAGCTTAGAGGCCGCGGGAGCCAAAAACATTCAGTACTTC.

The CDR3 sequence is CASSVYGDTEAFF. CDR3 DNA sequence: TGTGCCAGCAGCGTCTATGGGGACACTGAAGCTTTCTTT. The chain carries TRBV9 and TRBJ1-1; unclear D gene. The V gene's germline CDR1 is SGDLS and CDR2 YYNGEE. CDR3 length equals 13 residues. With 2 bases removed from V and 3 bases from J, the gap between germline ends came to 8 bases. The variable domain in full, completed from reference TRBV9 and TRBJ1-1, reads DSGVTQTPKHLITATGQRVTLRCSPRSGDLSVYWYQQSLDQGLQFLIQYYNGEERAKGNILERFSAQQFPDLHSELNLSSLELGDSALYFCASSVYGDTEAFFGQGTRLTVV.

As concerns this clone: The same CDR3 is also encoded by other DNA sequences in this sample. The chain employs TRBV28 and TRBJ1-1; the D is unclear. V was shortened by 3 bases and J by 0 bases, with 2 bases between the two germline ends. The germline V gene has CDR1 MDHEN and CDR2 SYDVKM. This CDR3 contains 12 residues. CDR3 sequence: CASSLLNTEAFF. The CDR3 DNA sequence: TGTGCCAGCAGTTTGTTGAACACTGAAGCTTTCTTT.

The gene calls are TRBV11-2 and TRBJ1-2; D is uncertain. CDR1 is SGHAT, CDR2 FQNNGV, per germline. The V end was cut by 1 base, the J end by 4 bases, with 4 bases between. The CDR3 extends over 12 amino acids. CDR3 coding DNA: TGTGCCAGCAGCTTAGGGACCTATGGCTACACCTTC. Protein sequence: CASSLGTYGYTF.

The chain couples TRBV28 to TRBJ2-3, with a weak D call TRBD2 (6 bases). With 5 bases removed from V and 7 bases from J, the gap between germline ends came to 13 bases. From germline, CDR1 is MDHEN and CDR2 SYDVKM. CDR3 length equals 13 residues. The CDR3 nucleotides are TGTGCCAGCAGTCCCCGGGAGACCTATACGCAGTATTTT. It encodes CASSPRETYTQYF.

CDR3 coding DNA: TGTGCCAGCAGTAACAATGTAGTCTACGAGCAGTACTTC. This codes for CASSNNVVYEQYF. The V and J genes are TRBV2 and TRBJ2-7; D is undetermined. Germline lookup yields CDR1 SNHLY and CDR2 FYNNEI. Trimming stripped 5 bases from V and 3 bases from J, with 11 bases between. The CDR3 runs 13 residues.

V gene TRBV5-6 combines with J gene TRBJ2-3; D is perhaps TRBD2 (6 bases). There are 16 residues in the CDR3. CDR1 and CDR2 from the germline V gene are SGHDT and YYEEEE. V was clipped by 4 bases and J by 1 base, with 16 bases between them. CDR3 protein: CASSPWGTGGTDTQYF. The CDR3 nucleotides are TGTGCCAGCAGCCCCTGGGGGACGGGAGGCACAGATACGCAGTATTTT.

The gene calls are TRBV4-3 and TRBJ2-3; TRBD1 agrees at 7 bases. This CDR3 is 15 amino acids long. Losses at the gene ends were 4 bases for V and 0 bases for J; bases not matched to a gene: 4. CDR1 is LGHNA and CDR2 is YSLEER in the germline V gene. CDR3 in DNA: TGCGCCAGCAGCCCCGAGACAGGGAGCACAGATACGCAGTATTTT. It yields the protein CASSPETGSTDTQYF.

The genes are TRBV5-4 and TRBJ1-2, with D possibly being TRBD1 (5 bases). Trimming left V 3 bases short and J 3 bases short, with 9 bases between. The CDR3 length is 13 residues. Germline V gives CDR1 SGHNT, CDR2 YYREEE (reference sequence). The CDR3 here is CASSSTEYYGYTF. The CDR3 region has the DNA TGTGCCAGCAGCTCGACAGAGTACTATGGCTACACCTTC.

This sequence joins TRBV30 and TRBJ2-7; D is possibly TRBD2 (6 bases). With 0 bases removed from V and 5 bases from J, the gap between germline ends came to 14 bases. The CDR3 is 14 residues long. Germline CDR1 and CDR2: GTSNPN and SVGIG (reference sequence). CDR3 in DNA: TGTGCCTGGAGTGTCTATGGCGGGACGCACGAGCAGTACTTC. It yields the protein CAWSVYGGTHEQYF.

This clone has a single count. V and J are TRBV4-3 and TRBJ2-7, with D tentatively TRBD1 (8 bases). The CDR3 has 18 amino acids. V dropped 0 bases and J dropped 6 bases, with 24 bases sitting between them. Per germline, CDR1 LGHNA and CDR2 YSLEER. The CDR3 DNA reads TGCGCCAGCAGCCAAGATCTATTAAGGAATACAGGGGGGGTCGAGCAGTACTTC. Its protein is CASSQDLLRNTGGVEQYF.